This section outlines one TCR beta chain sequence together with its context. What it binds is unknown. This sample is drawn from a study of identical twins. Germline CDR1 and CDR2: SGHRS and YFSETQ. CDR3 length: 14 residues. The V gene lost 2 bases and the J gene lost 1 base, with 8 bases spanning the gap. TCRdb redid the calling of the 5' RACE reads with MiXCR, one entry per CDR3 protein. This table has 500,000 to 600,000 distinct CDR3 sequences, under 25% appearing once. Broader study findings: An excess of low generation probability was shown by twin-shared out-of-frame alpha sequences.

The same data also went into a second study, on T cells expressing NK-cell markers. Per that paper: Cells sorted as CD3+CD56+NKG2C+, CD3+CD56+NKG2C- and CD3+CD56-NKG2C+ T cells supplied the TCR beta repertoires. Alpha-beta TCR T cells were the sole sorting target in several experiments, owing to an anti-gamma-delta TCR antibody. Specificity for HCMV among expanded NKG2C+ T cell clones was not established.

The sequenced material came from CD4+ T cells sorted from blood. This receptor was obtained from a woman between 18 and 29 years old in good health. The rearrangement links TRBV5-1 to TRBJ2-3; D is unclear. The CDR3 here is CASSFMARTDTQYF. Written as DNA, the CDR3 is TGCGCCAGCAGCTTTATGGCCCGCACAGATACGCAGTATTTT.